The 23 T cell receptor beta chains given below trace back to one sample, sequenced in a study of T cell responses to AZD1222 COVID-19 vaccine. The data were produced by immunoSEQ multiplex PCR, yet TCRdb's version contains in-frame clones alone and is incomplete. The sample consists of tens of thousands of clones, approximately 87% of them appearing once. Sequenced here: peripheral blood, sampled on day 0 of MenACWY control vaccination. These receptors originate from an adult in good health.

The V gene is TRBV15, the J gene TRBJ2-7; no reliable D call. CDR1 and CDR2 from the germline V gene are LNHNV and YYDKDF (reference sequence). The CDR3 is made up of 12 amino acids. V was pared by 1 base and J by 6 bases, with 7 bases between. This CDR3 reads CATSRGLGEQYF. The DNA for the CDR3 is TGTGCCACCAGCAGAGGACTCGGCGAGCAGTACTTC.

The chain is built from TRBV7-6 and TRBJ1-4, with D possibly matching TRBD1 (6 bases). CDR1 is SGHVS, CDR2 FNYEAQ, per germline. V lost 5 bases and J lost 5, with 15 bases in between. This CDR3 has 15 amino acids. The CDR3 here is CASSPNGGPNEKLFF. As DNA, the CDR3 is TGTGCCAGCAGCCCTAACGGGGGGCCCAATGAAAAACTGTTTTTT.

The J gene is TRBJ2-7, the V gene TRBV28; D gene uncertain. The germline V and J ends were trimmed by 10 bases and 5 bases, with 12 bases remaining between them. Germline loops: CDR1 MDHEN, CDR2 SYDVKM. The CDR3 loop spans 11 amino acids. The CDR3 DNA is TGTGCCACCTACGAAAGGAACGAGCAGTACTTC. Translated: CATYERNEQYF.

The V and J genes are TRBV7-2 and TRBJ2-7; D is tentatively TRBD1 or TRBD2 (6 bases each). The germline V and J ends were trimmed by 1 base and 6 bases, with 13 bases remaining between them. The germline CDR1 and CDR2 sequences are SGHTA and FQGNSA. The CDR3 is 14 residues long. CDR3 residues: CASSLGRTAGEQYF. The CDR3 DNA is TGTGCCAGCAGCTTAGGGAGGACAGCGGGCGAGCAGTACTTC. Full variable domain (missing parts from reference TRBV7-2 and TRBJ2-7): GAGVSQSPSNKVTEKGKDVELRCDPISGHTALYWYRQSLGQGLEFLIYFQGNSAPDKSGLPSDRFSAERTGGSVSTLTIQRTQQEDSAVYLCASSLGRTAGEQYFGPGTRLTVT.

This sequence joins TRBV19 and TRBJ1-5, with a tentative D call TRBD1 (5 bases). The CDR3 consists of 15 residues. V was cut by 5 bases and J by 5 bases, with 16 bases left in between. Germline V gene lookup returns CDR1 LNHDA and CDR2 SQIVND (reference sequence). The CDR3 loop reads CASSSQVNMDQPQHF. DNA of the CDR3: TGTGCCAGTAGTTCACAGGTTAATATGGATCAGCCCCAGCATTTT.

The chain couples TRBV5-4 to TRBJ1-1; no definite D call. Looked up from germline, CDR1 is SGHNT and CDR2 is YYREEE (reference sequence). This CDR3 region has 13 residues. V was shortened by 0 bases and J by 0 bases, with 3 bases between the two germline ends. CDR3 bases: TGTGCCAGCAGCTTGGAAATGAACACTGAAGCTTTCTTT. This codes for CASSLEMNTEAFF.

The genes are TRBV9 and TRBJ2-2; the match to TRBD1 covers 7 bases. The trim removed 0 bases at V and 3 bases at J, leaving 2 bases unmatched. Germline V gives CDR1 SGDLS, CDR2 YYNGEE. The CDR3 extends over 15 amino acids. The CDR3 nucleotides are TGTGCCAGCAGCGTAGTCCAGGGGGACACCGGGGAGCTGTTTTTT. Translated, it gives CASSVVQGDTGELFF.

This chain connects TRBV5-1 to TRBJ1-2; tentative D call: TRBD1 (5 bases). The CDR3 covers 16 residues. Germline loops: CDR1 SGHRS, CDR2 YFSETQ. Trimming left V 6 bases short and J 4 bases short, with 22 bases between. CDR3 coding DNA: TGCGCCAGCAACCGGGACGGACTGCGATCGGGCTATGGCTACACCTTC. This sequence encodes CASNRDGLRSGYGYTF. The entire variable domain, with the rest obtained from reference TRBV5-1 and TRBJ1-2, is as follows: KAGVTQTPRYLIKTRGQQVTLSCSPISGHRSVSWYQQTPGQGLQFLFEYFSETQRNKGNFPGRFSGRQFSNSRSEMNVSTLELGDSALYLCASNRDGLRSGYGYTFGSGTRLTVV.

The chain employs TRBV27 and TRBJ2-2; 7 bases are a match to TRBD1. With V trimmed by 5 bases and J by 4 bases, 4 bases remained unmatched. CDR1 MNHEY and CDR2 SMNVEV come from the germline V gene (reference sequence). The CDR3 is 14 amino acids. CDR3 in DNA: TGTGCCAGCAGTCAGGGGGACACCACCGGGGAGCTGTTTTTT. It encodes CASSQGDTTGELFF.

This chain links TRBV6-4 with TRBJ2-2, with D possibly TRBD2 on 6 matching bases. V was shortened by 7 bases and J by 1 base, with 16 bases between the two germline ends. There are 16 residues in the CDR3. Germline V gene data show CDR1 as MRHNA and CDR2 as SNTAGT. CDR3 in DNA: TGTGCCAGCATGGAGGGTGCAGATAAGAACACCGGGGAGCTGTTTTTT. It specifies CASMEGADKNTGELFF.

The chain is built from TRBV5-1 and TRBJ2-3; 7 bases are a match to TRBD1. CDR1 is SGHRS, CDR2 YFSETQ, per germline. CDR3 size: 16 residues. V gave up 6 bases and J gave up 2 bases; unmatched junction bases: 12. CDR3: CASTEETGRATDTQYF. The DNA for the CDR3 is TGCGCCAGCACCGAGGAGACAGGGCGGGCCACAGATACGCAGTATTTT.

This clone was found a few times. The chain has TRBV27 and TRBJ2-7, with D hard to call. Trimming removed 5 bases from V and 1 base from J, with 12 bases in between. Per the germline V gene, CDR1 is MNHEY and CDR2 is SMNVEV (reference sequence). The CDR3 consists of 14 residues. DNA of the CDR3: TGTGCCAGCAGTCCAGGAGTCCTGTCCTACGAGCAGTACTTC. Encoded protein: CASSPGVLSYEQYF.

J is TRBJ2-2 and V is TRBV21-1. TRBV21-1 is reported as a pseudogene. The CDR3 is 14 residues long. The CDR3: CASSKRGCTGELFF. The CDR3 nucleotides read TGTGCCAGCAGCAAGAGGGGATGCACCGGGGAGCTGTTTTTT.

The chain has TRBV28 and TRBJ2-7; unclear D gene. Germline CDR1 reads MDHEN; CDR2 reads SYDVKM. The CDR3 loop spans 15 amino acids. Trimming left V 2 bases short and J 6 bases short, with 17 bases between. The CDR3, as DNA: TGTGCCAGCAGTTTAGGGCGCGCAATCCCCCTCGAGCAGTACTTC. It yields the protein CASSLGRAIPLEQYF.

The J gene is TRBJ2-5, the V gene TRBV10-3; D possibly matches TRBD1 or TRBD2 (5 bases each). V lost 7 bases, J lost 3 bases, and 12 bases lay in between. The CDR3 is made up of 13 amino acids. Germline CDR1 reads ENHRY; CDR2 reads SYGVKD. The CDR3 reads CAIIRDHKETQYF. CDR3 in DNA: TGTGCCATCATCCGGGACCACAAAGAGACCCAGTACTTC.

This chain joins TRBV29-1 and TRBJ1-1; D remains ambiguous. There are 11 residues in the CDR3. Germline V gene data show CDR1 as SQVTM and CDR2 as ANQGSEA. Trimming cost V 6 bases and J 3 bases, with 8 bases left between them. The CDR3 region has the DNA TGCAGCGTCCTGACCGACACTGAAGCTTTCTTT. Translating gives CSVLTDTEAFF.

The chain uses TRBV10-3 and TRBJ1-1; D is uncertain. This CDR3 contains 14 residues. Trimming pared 6 bases from V and 1 base from J, leaving 12 bases between. Germline V gene lookup returns CDR1 ENHRY and CDR2 SYGVKD. The CDR3 nucleotides read TGTGCCATCAGGGCAACGTGGGGGAACACTGAAGCTTTCTTT. It specifies CAIRATWGNTEAFF.

This clone was observed a few times. The chain combines TRBV6-2 or TRBV6-3 with TRBJ1-3; 10 bases agree with TRBD1. The V and J ends lost 0 bases and 3 bases, in that order; junction bases with no gene match: 11. Germline lookup yields CDR1 MNHEY and CDR2 SVGEGT. The CDR3 covers 19 residues. CDR3 protein: CASSYSGTGVFGGGNTIYF. In DNA, the CDR3 is TGTGCCAGCAGTTACTCAGGGACAGGGGTTTTCGGCGGTGGAAACACCATATATTTT.

The count of this clone is one. This chain uses TRBV7-2 with TRBJ1-2; D unclear. Germline V CDR1 and CDR2: SGHTA, FQGNSA. Trimming pared 4 bases from V and 7 bases from J, leaving 16 bases between. The CDR3 runs 14 residues. CDR3 bases: TGTGCCAGCAGCTACCTTAGAGAGAGTCCTGGCTACACCTTC. Translating it yields CASSYLRESPGYTF.

CDR3 loop: CASSLVPGLAGTGELFF. DNA for the CDR3: TGTGCCAGCAGCTTAGTCCCCGGTCTAGCGGGCACCGGGGAGCTGTTTTTT. This rearrangement joins TRBV7-2 to TRBJ2-2, with 8 positions matching TRBD2. In germline, CDR1 is SGHTA, CDR2 FQGNSA. The CDR3 loop spans 17 amino acids. Losses at the gene ends were 1 base for V and 4 bases for J; bases not matched to a gene: 8.

The sample holds one count of this clone. This rearrangement joins TRBV7-2 to TRBJ2-7, with 9 bases aligning to TRBD2. Trimming took 4 bases from V and 6 from J; bases not matched to a gene: 10. The CDR3 consists of 15 residues. CDR1 and CDR2 from the germline V gene are SGHTA and FQGNSA. The CDR3 DNA follows: TGTGCCAGCAGCTACTACGGACTAGCGTCGGTCGAGCAGTACTTC. Its translation: CASSYYGLASVEQYF.

The chain combines TRBV29-1 with TRBJ2-3; TRBD1 agrees at 8 bases. Germline values: CDR1 SQVTM, CDR2 ANQGSEA. V lost 8 bases and J lost 1; bases outside the gene matches: 2. The CDR3 has 12 amino acids. Here the CDR3 reads CSSGQGTDTQYF. DNA for the CDR3: TGCAGCTCGGGACAGGGCACAGATACGCAGTATTTT.

V and J are TRBV28 and TRBJ2-6; TRBD1 agrees at 9 bases. The CDR3 loop spans 15 amino acids. With V trimmed by 8 bases and J by 7 bases, 9 bases remained unmatched. In germline, CDR1 is MDHEN, CDR2 SYDVKM. The CDR3 loop reads CASSRQGGIANVLTF. DNA of the CDR3: TGTGCCAGCTCCCGACAGGGGGGAATAGCCAACGTCCTGACTTTC.